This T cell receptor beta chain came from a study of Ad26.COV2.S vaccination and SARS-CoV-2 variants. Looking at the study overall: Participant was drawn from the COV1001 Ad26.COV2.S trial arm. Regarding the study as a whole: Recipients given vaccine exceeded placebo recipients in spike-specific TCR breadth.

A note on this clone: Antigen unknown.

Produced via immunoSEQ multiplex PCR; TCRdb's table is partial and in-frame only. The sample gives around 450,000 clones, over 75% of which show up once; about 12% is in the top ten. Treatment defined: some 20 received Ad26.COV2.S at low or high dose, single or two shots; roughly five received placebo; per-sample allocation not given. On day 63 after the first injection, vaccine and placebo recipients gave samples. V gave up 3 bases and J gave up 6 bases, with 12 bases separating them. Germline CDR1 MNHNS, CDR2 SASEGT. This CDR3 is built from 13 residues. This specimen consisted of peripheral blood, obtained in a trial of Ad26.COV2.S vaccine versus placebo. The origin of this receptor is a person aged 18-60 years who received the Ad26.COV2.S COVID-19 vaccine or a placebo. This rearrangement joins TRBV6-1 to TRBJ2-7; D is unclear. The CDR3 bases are TGTGCCAGCAGTGATGGGCAGGTTGGCGAGCAGTACTTC. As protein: CASSDGQVGEQYF.